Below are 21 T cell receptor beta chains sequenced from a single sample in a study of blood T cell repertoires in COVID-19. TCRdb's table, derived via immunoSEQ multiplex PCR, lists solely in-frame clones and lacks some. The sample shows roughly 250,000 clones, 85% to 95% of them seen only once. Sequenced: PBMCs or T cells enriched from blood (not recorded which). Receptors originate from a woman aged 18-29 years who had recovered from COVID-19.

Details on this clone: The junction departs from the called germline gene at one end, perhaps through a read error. This chain's CDR3 is CASTPGQDPLDF. CDR3 nucleotide sequence: TGTGCCAGTACCCCGGGACAGGACCCGTTGGACTTC. J is TRBJ1-2 and V is TRBV19, with 8 bases lining up with TRBD1. CDR1 is LNHDA and CDR2 is SQIVND in the germline V gene (reference sequence). This CDR3 contains 12 residues.

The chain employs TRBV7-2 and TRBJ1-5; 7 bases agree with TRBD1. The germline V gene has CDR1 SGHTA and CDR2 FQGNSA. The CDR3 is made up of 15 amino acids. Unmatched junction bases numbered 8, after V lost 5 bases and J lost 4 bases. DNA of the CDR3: TGTGCCAGCAGCCTCTTAGGGACAGAAAATCAGCCCCAGCATTTT. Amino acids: CASSLLGTENQPQHF.

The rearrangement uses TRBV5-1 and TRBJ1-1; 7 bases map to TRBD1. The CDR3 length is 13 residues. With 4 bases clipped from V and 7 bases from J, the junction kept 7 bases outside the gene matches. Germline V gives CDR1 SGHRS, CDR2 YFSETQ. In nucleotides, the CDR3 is TGCGCCAGCAGCCCCGACAGGGCTAGTGAAGCTTTCTTT. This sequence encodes CASSPDRASEAFF.

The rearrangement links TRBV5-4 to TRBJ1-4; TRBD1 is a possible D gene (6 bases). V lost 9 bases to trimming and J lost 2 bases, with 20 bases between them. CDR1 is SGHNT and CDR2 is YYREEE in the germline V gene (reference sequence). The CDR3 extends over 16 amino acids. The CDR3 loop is CATTREGGLTNEKLFF. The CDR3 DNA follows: TGTGCCACTACCAGAGAGGGGGGGCTCACTAATGAAAAACTGTTTTTT.

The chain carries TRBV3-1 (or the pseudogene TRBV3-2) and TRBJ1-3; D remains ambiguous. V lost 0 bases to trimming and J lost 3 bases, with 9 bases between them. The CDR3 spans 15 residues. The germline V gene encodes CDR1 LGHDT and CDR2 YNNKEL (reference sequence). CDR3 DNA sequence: TGTGCCAGCAGCCAAGATCCGGTGATTGGAAACACCATATATTTT. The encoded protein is CASSQDPVIGNTIYF.

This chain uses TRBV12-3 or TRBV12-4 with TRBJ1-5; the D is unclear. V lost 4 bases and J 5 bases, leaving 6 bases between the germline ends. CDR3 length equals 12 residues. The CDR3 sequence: CASSSFYQPQHF. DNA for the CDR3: TGTGCCAGCAGTTCGTTCTATCAGCCCCAGCATTTT.

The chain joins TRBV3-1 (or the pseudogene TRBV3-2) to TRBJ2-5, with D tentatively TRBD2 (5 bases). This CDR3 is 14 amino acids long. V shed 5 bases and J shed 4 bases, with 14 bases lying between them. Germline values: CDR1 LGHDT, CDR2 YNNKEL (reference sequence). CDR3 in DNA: TGTGCCAGCAGCGCCTTACTAGAATTAGAGACCCAGTACTTC. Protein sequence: CASSALLELETQYF.

CDR3 loop: CASSLRLGGGEQFF. The CDR3 coding sequence is TGTGCCAGCAGCTTAAGGTTGGGGGGAGGCGAGCAGTTCTTC. The V and J genes are TRBV7-2 and TRBJ2-1; D is possibly TRBD2 (6 bases). Trimming removed 2 bases from V and 10 bases from J, with 15 bases in between. This CDR3 comprises 14 residues. Germline CDR1 and CDR2: SGHTA and FQGNSA.

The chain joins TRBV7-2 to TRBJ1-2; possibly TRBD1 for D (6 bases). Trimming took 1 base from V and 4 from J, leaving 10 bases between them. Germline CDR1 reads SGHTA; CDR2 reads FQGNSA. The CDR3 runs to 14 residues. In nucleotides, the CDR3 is TGTGCCAGCAGCTTAGTACAGGGACCCTATGGCTACACCTTC. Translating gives CASSLVQGPYGYTF.

The CDR3 DNA sequence: TGTGCCAGTAGTACCCTGGACAGCCTGAACACTGAAGCTTTCTTT. Its translation: CASSTLDSLNTEAFF. This chain uses TRBV19 with TRBJ1-1; a weak D match, TRBD1 (6 bases). Trimming left V 4 bases short and J 0 bases short, with 12 bases between. The CDR3 sequence is 15 residues long. Germline V CDR1 and CDR2: LNHDA, SQIVND (reference sequence). The full variable domain, its missing parts supplied by reference TRBV19 and TRBJ1-1, is DGGITQSPKYLFRKEGQNVTLSCEQNLNHDAMYWYRQDPGQGLRLIYYSQIVNDFQKGDIAEGYSVSREKKESFPLTVTSAQKNPTAFYLCASSTLDSLNTEAFFGQGTRLTVV.

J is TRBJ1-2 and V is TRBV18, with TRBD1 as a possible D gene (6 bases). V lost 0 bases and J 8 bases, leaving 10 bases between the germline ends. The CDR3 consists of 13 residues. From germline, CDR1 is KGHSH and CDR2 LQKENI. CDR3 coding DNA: TGTGCCAGCTCACCACCGGACAGACGAGGCTACACCTTC. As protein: CASSPPDRRGYTF.

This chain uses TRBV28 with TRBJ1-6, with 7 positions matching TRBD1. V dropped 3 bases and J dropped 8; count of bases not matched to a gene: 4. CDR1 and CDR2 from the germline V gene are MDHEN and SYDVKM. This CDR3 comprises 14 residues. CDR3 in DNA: TGTGCCAGCAGTTTGCAGGGGGAATATTCACCCCTCCACTTT. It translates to CASSLQGEYSPLHF. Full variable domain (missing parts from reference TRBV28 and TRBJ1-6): DVKVTQSSRYLVKRTGEKVFLECVQDMDHENMFWYRQDPGLGLRLIYFSYDVKMKEKGDIPEGYSVSREKKERFSLILESASTNQTSMYLCASSLQGEYSPLHFGNGTRLTVT.

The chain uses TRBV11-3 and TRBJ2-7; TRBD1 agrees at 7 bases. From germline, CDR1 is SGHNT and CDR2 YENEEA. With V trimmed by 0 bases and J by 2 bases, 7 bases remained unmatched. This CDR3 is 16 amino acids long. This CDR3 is CASSLDSGTATYEQYF. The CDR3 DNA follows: TGTGCCAGCAGCTTAGACTCCGGGACAGCTACCTACGAGCAGTACTTC.

In nucleotides, the CDR3 is TGTGCCAGCAGCCGTTTTCCGGGAAACATTCAGTACTTC. This translates into CASSRFPGNIQYF. V gene TRBV6-5 combines with J gene TRBJ2-4; D is undetermined. The V gene's germline CDR1 is MNHEY and CDR2 SVGAGI. The CDR3 contains 13 residues. V gave up 6 bases and J gave up 6 bases, with 12 bases separating them.

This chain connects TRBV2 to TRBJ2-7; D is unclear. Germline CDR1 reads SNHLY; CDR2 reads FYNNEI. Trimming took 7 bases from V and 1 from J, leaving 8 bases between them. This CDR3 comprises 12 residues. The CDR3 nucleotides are TGTGCCAGCACGAGGTTTTCCTACGAGCAGTACTTC. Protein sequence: CASTRFSYEQYF. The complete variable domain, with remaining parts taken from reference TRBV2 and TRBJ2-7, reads EPEVTQTPSHQVTQMGQEVILRCVPISNHLYFYWYRQILGQKVEFLVSFYNNEISEKSEIFDDQFSVERPDGSNFTLKIRSTKLEDSAMYFCASTRFSYEQYFGPGTRLTVT.

The CDR3 region has the DNA TGTGCCAGCAGCTTAATCGGGGCGGGGGCAGGAGATACGCAGTATTTT. Translating it yields CASSLIGAGAGDTQYF. The rearrangement joins TRBV7-3 to TRBJ2-3; weak D call: TRBD2 (7 bases). Germline CDR1 SGHTA, CDR2 FQGTGA. This CDR3 is built from 16 residues. The ends were cut back, 1 base at V and 5 bases at J, with 16 bases in the middle.

CDR3 nucleotides: TGTGCCATCAGTGTAGAATTTAACACTGAAGCTTTCTTT. Amino acid sequence: CAISVEFNTEAFF. The chain has TRBV10-3 and TRBJ1-1; D uncertain. V was shortened by 4 bases and J by 2 bases, with 8 bases between the two germline ends. CDR1 and CDR2 (germline): ENHRY, SYGVKD. The CDR3 loop spans 13 amino acids.

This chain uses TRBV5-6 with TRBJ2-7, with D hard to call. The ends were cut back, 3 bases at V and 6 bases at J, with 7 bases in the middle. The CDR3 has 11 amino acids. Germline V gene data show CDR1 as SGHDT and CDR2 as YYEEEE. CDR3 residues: CASSSLSEQYF. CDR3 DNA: TGTGCCAGCAGCTCCCTGAGCGAGCAGTACTTC. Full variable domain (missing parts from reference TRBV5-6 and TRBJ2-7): DAGVTQSPTHLIKTRGQQVTLRCSPKSGHDTVSWYQQALGQGPQFIFQYYEEEERQRGNFPDRFSGHQFPNYSSELNVNALLLGDSALYLCASSSLSEQYFGPGTRLTVT.

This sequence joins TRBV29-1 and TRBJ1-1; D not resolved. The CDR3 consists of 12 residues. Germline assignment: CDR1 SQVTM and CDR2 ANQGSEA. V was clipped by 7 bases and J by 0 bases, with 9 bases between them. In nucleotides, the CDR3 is TGCAGCGGGGCGATCATGAACACTGAAGCTTTCTTT. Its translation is CSGAIMNTEAFF.

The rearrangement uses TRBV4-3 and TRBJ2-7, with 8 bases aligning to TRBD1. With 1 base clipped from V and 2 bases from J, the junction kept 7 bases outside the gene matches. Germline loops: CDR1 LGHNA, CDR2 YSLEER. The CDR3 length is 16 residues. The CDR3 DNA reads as TGCGCCAGCAGCCAAGGAAGGACAGGGTGGACCTACGAGCAGTACTTC. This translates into CASSQGRTGWTYEQYF.

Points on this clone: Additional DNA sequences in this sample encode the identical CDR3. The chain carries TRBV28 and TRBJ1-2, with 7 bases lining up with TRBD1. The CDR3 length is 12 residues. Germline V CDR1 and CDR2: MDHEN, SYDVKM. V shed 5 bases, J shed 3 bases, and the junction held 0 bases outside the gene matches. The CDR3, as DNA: TGTGCCAGCAGTCAGGGGGACTATGGCTACACCTTC. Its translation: CASSQGDYGYTF.